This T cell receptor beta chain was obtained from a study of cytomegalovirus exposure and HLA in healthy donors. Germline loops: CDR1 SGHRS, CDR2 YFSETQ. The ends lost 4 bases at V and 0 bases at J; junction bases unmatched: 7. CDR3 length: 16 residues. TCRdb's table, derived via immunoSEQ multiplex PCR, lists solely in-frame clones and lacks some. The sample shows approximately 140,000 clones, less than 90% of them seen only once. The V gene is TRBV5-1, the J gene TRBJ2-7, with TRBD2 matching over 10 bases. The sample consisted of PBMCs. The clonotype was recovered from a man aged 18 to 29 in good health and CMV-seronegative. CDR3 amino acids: CASSPRSGGVSYEQYF. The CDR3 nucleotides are TGCGCCAGCAGCCCAAGGAGCGGGGGGGTCTCCTACGAGCAGTACTTC.